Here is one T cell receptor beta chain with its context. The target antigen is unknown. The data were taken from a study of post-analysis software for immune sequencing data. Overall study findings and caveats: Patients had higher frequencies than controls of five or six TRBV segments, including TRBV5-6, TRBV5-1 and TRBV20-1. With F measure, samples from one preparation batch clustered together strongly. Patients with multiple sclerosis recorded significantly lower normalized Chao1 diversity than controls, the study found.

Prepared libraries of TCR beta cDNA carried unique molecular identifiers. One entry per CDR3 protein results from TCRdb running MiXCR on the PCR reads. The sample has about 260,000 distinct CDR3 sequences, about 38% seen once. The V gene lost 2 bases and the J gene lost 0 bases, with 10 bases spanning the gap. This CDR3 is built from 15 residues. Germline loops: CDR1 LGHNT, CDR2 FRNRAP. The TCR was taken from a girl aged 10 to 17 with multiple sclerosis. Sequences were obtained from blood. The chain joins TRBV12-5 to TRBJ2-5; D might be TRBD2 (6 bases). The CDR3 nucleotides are TGTGCTAGTGGTTTGCAGGGACTGAACCAAGAGACCCAGTACTTC. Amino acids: CASGLQGLNQETQYF.